The 9 T cell receptor beta chains presented below share a single source sample, sequenced in a study of blood T cell repertoires in COVID-19. This table comes from immunoSEQ multiplex PCR, and its TCRdb copy is limited to in-frame clones, with some not included. The table lists roughly 300,000 clones, roughly 84% of them singletons. Source material: PBMCs or T cells enriched from blood (not recorded which). The origin of the receptors is a woman younger than 45 who had recovered from COVID-19.

The chain uses TRBV4-2 and TRBJ2-2, with 10 bases matching TRBD2. After removal of 0 bases from V and 6 bases from J, the junction contained 7 bases not matched to a gene. From germline, CDR1 is LGHNA and CDR2 YNFKEQ. This CDR3 comprises 17 residues. In nucleotides, the CDR3 is TGTGCCAGCAGCCAAGATGGTCTAGCGGGGGAGGCCGGGGAGCTGTTTTTT. Its translation: CASSQDGLAGEAGELFF.

V usage is TRBV28 and J usage is TRBJ2-3, with D perhaps TRBD1 (6 bases). The V and J ends lost 3 bases and 2 bases respectively, with 9 bases between them. The CDR3 length is 14 residues. Germline values: CDR1 MDHEN, CDR2 SYDVKM. CDR3 nucleotide sequence: TGTGCCAGCAGTTTGGACAGTTCCACAGATACGCAGTATTTT. Its protein is CASSLDSSTDTQYF.

V gene TRBV29-1 combines with J gene TRBJ2-5, with 8 bases lining up with TRBD1. Germline lookup yields CDR1 SQVTM and CDR2 ANQGSEA. Unmatched junction bases numbered 15, after V lost 5 bases and J lost 4 bases. The CDR3 is made up of 16 amino acids. The CDR3 sequence is CSVFTGRGQGRETQYF. The CDR3 DNA is TGCAGCGTTTTCACCGGGAGAGGACAGGGAAGAGAGACCCAGTACTTC.

V and J are TRBV6-1 and TRBJ2-7, with a possible D match to TRBD2 (6 bases). The germline CDR1 and CDR2 sequences are MNHNS and SASEGT. V was pared by 5 bases and J by 1 base, with 15 bases between. The CDR3 has 15 residues. The CDR3 loop is CASSRSGGGSYEQYF. The DNA of the CDR3 is TGTGCCAGCAGTAGAAGTGGAGGAGGGTCCTACGAGCAGTACTTC.

This chain connects TRBV19 to TRBJ2-3; perhaps TRBD2 as D (7 bases). The germline CDR1 and CDR2 sequences are LNHDA and SQIVND (reference sequence). V was clipped by 0 bases and J by 2 bases, with 9 bases between them. The CDR3 is 15 residues long. CDR3 in amino acids: CASSIDRGATDTQYF. Written as DNA, the CDR3 is TGTGCCAGTAGTATAGATCGGGGGGCCACAGATACGCAGTATTTT.

This clone showed up just once. CDR3 protein: CASSPGVEGYGYTF. The CDR3 coding sequence is TGTGCCAGCAGCCCAGGGGTTGAGGGCTATGGCTACACCTTC. This chain links TRBV5-4 with TRBJ1-2, with a tentative D call TRBD1 (6 bases). The V end lost 4 bases, the J end lost 4 bases, and 14 bases lay between the germline ends. Germline lookup yields CDR1 SGHNT and CDR2 YYREEE (reference sequence). This CDR3 comprises 14 residues.

The chain couples TRBV6-5 to TRBJ1-2; the D is unclear. Germline V gene sequence: CDR1 MNHEY, CDR2 SVGAGI. The CDR3 runs to 13 residues. The ends were cut back, 6 bases at V and 4 bases at J, with 12 bases in the middle. DNA for the CDR3: TGTGCCAGCAGCCCCCACGGTCCCTATGGCTACACCTTC. The encoded protein is CASSPHGPYGYTF.

As to this clone: Other DNA sequences in the same sample also yield this CDR3. The V gene is TRBV29-1, the J gene TRBJ1-1; tentative D call: TRBD1 (5 bases). CDR1 is SQVTM, CDR2 ANQGSEA, per germline. V dropped 4 bases and J dropped 0 bases, with 9 bases sitting between them. CDR3 length equals 13 residues. The CDR3 loop reads CSVGGGMNTEAFF. In nucleotides, the CDR3 is TGCAGCGTTGGGGGCGGTATGAACACTGAAGCTTTCTTT. The full variable domain, completed using reference TRBV29-1 and TRBJ1-1, is SAVISQKPSRDICQRGTSLTIQCQVDSQVTMMFWYRQQPGQSLTLIATANQGSEATYESGFVIDKFPISRPNLTFSTLTVSNMSPEDSSIYLCSVGGGMNTEAFFGQGTRLTVV.

The V and J genes are TRBV19 and TRBJ1-2, with D unclear. The germline V gene has CDR1 LNHDA and CDR2 SQIVND (reference sequence). V dropped 3 bases and J dropped 3 bases, with 5 bases sitting between them. This CDR3 contains 12 residues. The CDR3 spells CASSISDYGYTF. The CDR3 region has the DNA TGTGCCAGTAGTATTAGCGACTATGGCTACACCTTC.